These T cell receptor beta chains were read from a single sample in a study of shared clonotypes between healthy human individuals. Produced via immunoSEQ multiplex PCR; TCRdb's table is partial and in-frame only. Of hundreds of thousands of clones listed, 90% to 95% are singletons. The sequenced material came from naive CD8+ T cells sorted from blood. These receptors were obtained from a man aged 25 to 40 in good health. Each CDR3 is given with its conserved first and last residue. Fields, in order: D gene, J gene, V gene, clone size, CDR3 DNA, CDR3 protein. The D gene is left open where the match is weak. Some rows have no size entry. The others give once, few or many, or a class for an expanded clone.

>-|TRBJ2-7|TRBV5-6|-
TGTGCCAGCAGCTTCCCGCAGCGTAGCTACGAGCAGTACTTC
CASSFPQRSYEQYF
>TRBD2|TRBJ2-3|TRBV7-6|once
TGTGCCAGCAGCTTACCTTCTAGCGGGAGTAGGACAGATACGCAGTATTTT
CASSLPSSGSRTDTQYF
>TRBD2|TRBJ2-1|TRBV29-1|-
TGCAGCGTTGAAGGCGGAGCTAGCGGGAACAAGGCGGTCTTC
CSVEGGASGNKAVF
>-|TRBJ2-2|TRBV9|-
TGTGCCAGCAGCGTAGTTACCGGGGAGCTGTTTTTT
CASSVVTGELFF
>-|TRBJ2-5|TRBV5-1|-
TGCGCCAGCAGCTCCTCGACTGGCTACCAAGAGACCCAGTACTTC
CASSSSTGYQETQYF
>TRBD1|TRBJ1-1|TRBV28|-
TGTGCCAGCAGTGACCGGGACAGGGGACGTGAGGGCGCTTTCTTT
CASSDRDRGREGAFF
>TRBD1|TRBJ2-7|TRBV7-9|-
TGTGCCAGCAGCTCGGACAGGAGCTCCTACGAGCAGTACTTC
CASSSDRSSYEQYF
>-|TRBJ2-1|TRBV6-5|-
TGTGCCAGCAGTTACTCGTGGGGGGACCGCGACAATGAGCAGTTCTTC
CASSYSWGDRDNEQFF
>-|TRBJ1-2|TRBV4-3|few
TGCGCCAGCAGCCAAACACAGAGTTCTTTCTATGGCTACACCTTC
CASSQTQSSFYGYTF
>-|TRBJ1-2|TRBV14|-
TGTGCCAGCAGCCAAGTCGAGTCAGGGCGCCATGGCTACACCTTC
CASSQVESGRHGYTF
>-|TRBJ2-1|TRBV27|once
TGTGCCAGCAGTTCCTTTGGCTCCTACAATGAGCAGTTCTTC
CASSSFGSYNEQFF
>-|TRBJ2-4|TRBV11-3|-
TGTGCCAGCAGCGTGGGATCACTAGCCAAAAACATTCAGTACTTC
CASSVGSLAKNIQYF
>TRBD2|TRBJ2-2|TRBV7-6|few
TGTGCCAGCAGTCCCGGGAGGAGCGAGGGTACCGGGGAGCTGTTTTTT
CASSPGRSEGTGELFF
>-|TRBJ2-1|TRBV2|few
TGTGCCAGCAGTTCCTCGTTGACTAGTCCCACCGTCTTC
CASSSSLTSPTVF
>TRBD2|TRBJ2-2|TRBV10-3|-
TGTGCCATCAGTGACCCGGGACTAGCGGGTTACACCGGGGAGCTGTTTTTT
CAISDPGLAGYTGELFF
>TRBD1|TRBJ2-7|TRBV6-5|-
TGTGCCAGCAGTTACACCCCAGGGGGATCCTACGAGCAGTACTTC
CASSYTPGGSYEQYF
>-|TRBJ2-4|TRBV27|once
TGTGCCAGCAGTTCGATGACGGATACTAAAAACATTCAGTACTTC
CASSSMTDTKNIQYF
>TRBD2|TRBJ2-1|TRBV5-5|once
TGTGCCAGCAGCCCGAGCGGGAGTCTGTATGAGCAGTTCTTC
CASSPSGSLYEQFF
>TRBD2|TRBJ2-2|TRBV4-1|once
TGCGCCAGCAGCCCGGGACTAGCGGGAGTTGATGGGGCCGGGGAGCTGTTTTTT
CASSPGLAGVDGAGELFF
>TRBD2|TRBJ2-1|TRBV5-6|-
TGTGCCAGCAGCTTGGAGGCGGGAGGAACCTACAATGAGCAGTTCTTC
CASSLEAGGTYNEQFF
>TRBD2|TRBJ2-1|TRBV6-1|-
TGTGCCAGCAGTGAAGTTATGGGACTAGCACTCTACAATGAGCAGTTCTTC
CASSEVMGLALYNEQFF
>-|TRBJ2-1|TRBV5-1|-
TGCGCCAGCAGCGCAAGCGCAGCCTCCTACAATGAGCAGTTCTTC
CASSASAASYNEQFF
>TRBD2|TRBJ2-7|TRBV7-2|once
TGTGCCAGCAGCCCCGACCCTAGCGGGAGATACGAGCAGTACTTC
CASSPDPSGRYEQYF
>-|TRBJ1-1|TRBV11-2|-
TGTGCCAGCAGCTTTGAAGGGAACACTGAAGCTTTCTTT
CASSFEGNTEAFF
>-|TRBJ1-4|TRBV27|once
TGTGCCAGCAGTTTACATTCGGCGGCAACTAATGAAAAACTGTTTTTT
CASSLHSAATNEKLFF
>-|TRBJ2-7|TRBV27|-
TGTGCCAGCAGTCTTACATCAGACTACGAGCAGTACTTC
CASSLTSDYEQYF
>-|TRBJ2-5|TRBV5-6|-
TGTGCCAGCAGCTTGGTCCCCCCAGAGACCCAGTACTTC
CASSLVPPETQYF
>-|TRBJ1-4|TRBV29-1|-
TGCAGCGTGGAAGAGAATGGTAATGAAAAACTGTTTTTT
CSVEENGNEKLFF
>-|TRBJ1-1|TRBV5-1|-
TGCGCCAGCAGGGACACCCGCAGGGAAGCTTTCTTT
CASRDTRREAFF
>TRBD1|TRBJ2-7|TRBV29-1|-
TGCAGCGTTGAGACAGGACAGGGCTACGAGCAGTACTTC
CSVETGQGYEQYF
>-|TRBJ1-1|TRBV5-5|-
TGTGCCAGCAGGTCAGGATTAGGTGACACTGAAGCTTTCTTT
CASRSGLGDTEAFF
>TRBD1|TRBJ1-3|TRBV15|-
TGTGCCACCAGCAGAGATCGCCTTGGGACAGCTCGCGGAAACACCATATATTTT
CATSRDRLGTARGNTIYF
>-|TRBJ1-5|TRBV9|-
TGTGCCAGCAGCGCGACGGATAGCAATCAGCCCCAGCATTTT
CASSATDSNQPQHF
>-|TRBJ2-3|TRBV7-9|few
TGTGCCAGCAGCTTTGGGGATACGCAGTATTTT
CASSFGDTQYF
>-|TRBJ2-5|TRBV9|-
TGTGCCAGCAATTTACGCGTTGGGGAGACCCAGTACTTC
CASNLRVGETQYF
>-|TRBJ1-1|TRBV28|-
TGTGCCAGCAGTTCCCTACCCACAAAAGCCCCTGAAGCTTTCTTT
CASSSLPTKAPEAFF
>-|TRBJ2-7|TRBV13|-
TGTGCCAGCAGTCGGACGGACTGGATCTCCTACGAGCAGTACTTC
CASSRTDWISYEQYF
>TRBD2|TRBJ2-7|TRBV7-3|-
TGTGCCAGCAGCTTAGCGGAGCGGGAGATCGACGAGCAGTACTTC
CASSLAEREIDEQYF
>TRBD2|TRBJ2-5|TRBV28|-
TGTGCCAGCAGCCCTACCCAGCTAGCGGGAGGCCGGGAGACCCAGTACTTC
CASSPTQLAGGRETQYF
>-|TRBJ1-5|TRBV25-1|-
TGTGCCAGCAGTGAAGGATCCCGGGGCCTAAATCAGCCCCAGCATTTT
CASSEGSRGLNQPQHF
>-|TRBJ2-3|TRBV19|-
TGTGCCAGTAGTATAGACGGGGTTGGCACAGATACGCAGTATTTT
CASSIDGVGTDTQYF
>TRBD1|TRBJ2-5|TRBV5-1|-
TGCGCCAGCAGGGGGACAGGGGAAGAGACCCAGTACTTC
CASRGTGEETQYF
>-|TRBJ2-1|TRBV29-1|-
TGCAGCGTTGAAGAGCTTGGACTCAAGTATGAGCAGTTCTTC
CSVEELGLKYEQFF